Following are 10 T cell receptor beta chains from one sample sequenced in a study of T-cell memory formation after mild COVID-19 (dated by TCRdb to the early 2020s). Library creation used 5' RACE. The sequencer was an Illumina NovaSeq 6000. The raw public reads went through TCRdb reprocessing: fastp at Q25, MiXCR clone calling, in-frame beta chains kept. Here each entry gathers all rows of one CDR3 protein and keeps the most common genes and DNA. Within this sample are roughly 370,000 distinct CDR3 sequences, with about 16% of them counted one time only. Jointly, the top ten make up roughly 21% of the sample. The sequencing sample was made of PBMCs or a T cell subset sorted from them (not recorded which). These receptors all come from a man aged 18 to 35 who had mild COVID-19 (a few samples of this study predate the infection). The sample titles of this study are shuffled in the database, so cell type and time point are left out; the donor was told from shared clones.

This clonotype showed up just a few times. This rearrangement joins TRBV9 to TRBJ2-5; D gene uncertain. This CDR3 is built from 15 residues. The germline V gene encodes CDR1 SGDLS and CDR2 YYNGEE. Between the trimmed V and J ends, which lost 0 bases and 5 bases, there was a span of 14 bases. CDR3: CASSVAGQPPETQYF. Written as DNA, the CDR3 is TGTGCCAGCAGCGTAGCTGGGCAGCCTCCTGAGACCCAGTACTTC.

Only a few counts were recorded for this clonotype. Its ends do not fully match the called genes, so a read error is possible. Here the CDR3 reads CASSISGGVHNEQFF. The CDR3 coding sequence is TGTGCTAGCAGCATTAGCGGGGGGGTCCACAATGAGCAGTTCTTC. The chain carries TRBV7-7 and TRBJ2-1, with 11 bases fitting TRBD2. Germline loops: CDR1 SSHAT, CDR2 FNYEAQ (reference sequence). The length of the CDR3 is 15 residues.

Only a few counts were recorded for this clonotype. The genes are TRBV5-1 and TRBJ2-5; 7 bases fit TRBD2. There are 14 residues in the CDR3. Trimming removed 5 bases from V and 0 bases from J; junction bases left unmatched: 4. Germline-derived CDR1 and CDR2 are SGHRS and YFSETQ. CDR3 sequence reads: CASSSLADQETQYF. CDR3 bases: TGCGCCAGCAGTTCTCTAGCGGACCAAGAGACCCAGTACTTC.

In this sample, this clonotype turned up a few times. The CDR3 region has the DNA TGTGCCAGCAGGGTCCCTGGCATTCAGTACTTC. Its translation: CASRVPGIQYF. The chain is built from TRBV2 and TRBJ2-4; D is ambiguous. The CDR3 totals 11 residues. The germline V and J ends were trimmed by 6 bases and 9 bases, with 9 bases remaining between them. Germline V gene lookup returns CDR1 SNHLY and CDR2 FYNNEI.

This clonotype was counted a few times. The chain combines TRBV5-1 with TRBJ2-7; 9 bases match TRBD1. CDR1 and CDR2 from the germline V gene are SGHRS and YFSETQ. The CDR3 consists of 15 residues. With V trimmed by 4 bases and J by 4 bases, 9 bases remained unmatched. The CDR3: CASSPGTGSVYEQYV. DNA for the CDR3: TGCGCCAGCAGCCCGGGGACAGGGTCGGTTTACGAGCAGTACGTC.

The chain carries TRBV4-2 and TRBJ2-3; TRBD1 might be the D (5 bases). The CDR3 spans 13 residues. Trimming pared 5 bases from V and 4 bases from J, leaving 10 bases between. Germline V gene data show CDR1 as LGHNA and CDR2 as YNFKEQ. The CDR3: CASSGAPADTQYF. The CDR3 nucleotides read TGTGCCAGCAGCGGGGCACCCGCAGATACGCAGTATTTT.

As concerns this clonotype: The junction and the germline gene differ at one end; a read error may be behind it. The gene calls are TRBV7-9 and TRBJ2-2; 10 bases line up with TRBD2. Germline values: CDR1 SEHNR, CDR2 FQNEAQ (reference sequence). The CDR3 runs to 16 residues. CDR3 region: CANSPRTSGNTGELFF. The CDR3 DNA reads as TGTGCCAACAGCCCCAGGACTAGCGGTAACACCGGGGAGCTGTTTTTT.

This sequence joins TRBV28 and TRBJ1-6, with D uncertain. There are 11 residues in the CDR3. Trimming removed 8 bases from V and 12 bases from J, with 11 bases in between. Germline CDR1 reads MDHEN; CDR2 reads SYDVKM. For the CDR3, the DNA is TGTGCCAGCGGCGACATAAGACCCCTCCACTTT. This encodes CASGDIRPLHF.

The chain links TRBV3-1 to TRBJ2-7; D is unresolved. V was shortened by 0 bases and J by 5 bases, with 8 bases between the two germline ends. Germline CDR1 LGHDT, CDR2 YNNKEL (reference sequence). The CDR3 length is 13 residues. CDR3 bases: TGTGCCAGCAGCCAAGAGGCTGTGGACGAGCAGTACTTC. Translating gives CASSQEAVDEQYF.

This chain joins TRBV4-1 and TRBJ2-1; no clear D gene. The germline gives CDR1 MGHRA, CDR2 YSYEKL. CDR3 length equals 14 residues. Trimming took 2 bases from V and 4 from J, leaving 9 bases between them. The CDR3 DNA reads TGCGCCAGCAGCCAACTAGGTAGATACAATGAGCAGTTCTTC. Residues: CASSQLGRYNEQFF.